The sequence of this T cell receptor (beta chain) was determined in a study of regulatory T cells in long-lasting Graves disease. Assembly of TCR beta libraries relied on iRepertoire HTBI primers together with Arm-PCR of CDR3 regions. TCRdb reanalysed the multiplex PCR reads using MiXCR and keeps one entry per CDR3 protein. The data hold 300,000 to 500,000 distinct CDR3 sequences, with around 20% observed a single time. Germline CDR1 DFQATT, CDR2 SNEGSKA (reference sequence). Trimming removed 4 bases from V and 2 bases from J, with 8 bases in between. The CDR3 loop spans 12 amino acids. Stated time point: persistent/refractory GD, antithyroid drugs over 5 years with positive TRAb. Following extraction of RNA from PBMCs, that RNA was used to make the TCR library.

The chain carries TRBV20-1 and TRBJ1-2; D unresolved. The clonotype comes from a female donor with Graves disease. Sequenced here: peripheral blood mononuclear cells (PBMCs), sampled when the disease was refractory, from a patient treated with antithyroid drugs. The CDR3 here is CSATSPNYGYTF. As DNA, the CDR3 is TGCAGTGCTACCTCCCCGAACTATGGCTACACCTTC.